Listed below are T cell receptor beta chains from one sample, sequenced in a study of identical twins. TCRdb reanalysed the 5' RACE reads using MiXCR and keeps one entry per CDR3 protein. The sample consists of fewer than 500,000 distinct CDR3 sequences, roughly 24% of them appearing once. This sample was also put to use in a study of T cells expressing NK-cell markers.

The sequenced sample consisted of CD4+ T cells sorted from blood. These TCRs come from a woman between 18 and 29 years old in good health. Each CDR3 is given with its conserved first and last residue. Fields, in order: clone size, D gene, J gene, V gene, CDR3 protein, CDR3 DNA. D genes are given only for firm matches. Size is omitted from some rows. Given values are once, few, many or a class for expanded clones.

NA TRBD2 TRBJ2-1 TRBV15 CATSGGLAENEQFF TGTGCCACCAGCGGGGGACTAGCGGAAAATGAGCAGTTCTTC
NA NA TRBJ2-6 TRBV10-3 CAISDMTATHGGANVLTF TGTGCCATCAGTGATATGACAGCCACCCATGGGGGGGCCAACGTCCTGACTTTC
few NA TRBJ2-5 TRBV5-1 CASSPSQGIGGETQYF TGCGCCAGCAGCCCGTCACAGGGAATAGGTGGCGAGACCCAGTACTTC
NA NA TRBJ1-2 TRBV19 CASSMVTDNYGYTF TGTGCCAGTAGTATGGTAACAGACAACTATGGCTACACCTTC
NA NA TRBJ2-1 TRBV2 CASARQGSYNEQFF TGTGCCAGCGCTCGACAAGGATCTTACAATGAGCAGTTCTTC
NA NA TRBJ2-7 TRBV5-1 CASSGVGGDYEQYF TGCGCCAGCAGCGGGGTGGGCGGAGACTACGAGCAGTACTTC
NA TRBD2 TRBJ2-1 TRBV3-1 CASSQAGTSLYNEQFF TGTGCCAGCAGCCAAGCAGGGACTAGCCTCTACAATGAGCAGTTCTTC
NA TRBD2 TRBJ2-7 TRBV20-1 CSARAGGVGEQYF TGCAGTGCCAGAGCGGGGGGGGTGGGCGAGCAGTACTTC
NA NA TRBJ1-5 TRBV20-1 CSAREPRGSHQPQHF TGCAGTGCTAGAGAACCCCGGGGGTCCCATCAGCCCCAGCATTTT
NA TRBD1 TRBJ2-7 TRBV11-2 CASRRPGQGYEQYF TGTGCCAGCAGGAGACCGGGACAGGGCTACGAGCAGTACTTC
NA TRBD2 TRBJ2-2 TRBV4-2 CASSQAGGANTGELFF TGTGCCAGCAGTCAAGCGGGGGGGGCGAACACCGGGGAGCTGTTTTTT
NA NA TRBJ2-2 TRBV10-3 CAISPKSRENTGELFF TGTGCCATCAGCCCCAAATCCAGGGAGAATACCGGGGAGCTGTTTTTT
few NA TRBJ2-3 TRBV6-5 CASSYSEVDTQYF TGTGCCAGCAGTTACTCGGAGGTGGATACGCAGTATTTT